This entry lists 20 T cell receptor beta chains sequenced from one sample in a study of T cell responses to AZD1222 COVID-19 vaccine. Clones were read by immunoSEQ multiplex PCR, and TCRdb kept only the in-frame ones, dropping some. This table has more than 65,000 clones, roughly 80% appearing once. The specimen was peripheral blood, collected 28 days after the second AZD1222 dose. Every receptor here comes from an adult who received the AZD1222 COVID-19 vaccine.

The chain combines TRBV30 with TRBJ1-2; D might be TRBD1 (6 bases). This CDR3 spans 13 amino acids. V was pared by 4 bases and J by 1 base, with 10 bases between. Germline CDR1 is GTSNPN and CDR2 is SVGIG (reference sequence). The CDR3 region is CAWIRDINYGYTF. In DNA, the CDR3 is TGTGCCTGGATCCGGGACATTAACTATGGCTACACCTTC.

The CDR3 DNA reads TGTGCCAGCAGTGAAGCTGGCCTAGCGGGCACAGATACGCAGTATTTT. This sequence encodes CASSEAGLAGTDTQYF. The V call is TRBV2, the J call TRBJ2-3; 7 bases match TRBD2. V was clipped by 0 bases and J by 1 base; unmatched bases: 4. Germline V gene data show CDR1 as SNHLY and CDR2 as FYNNEI. The CDR3 is 16 amino acids.

The count of this clone is one. The chain combines TRBV6-5 with TRBJ2-7; the D call may be TRBD1 or TRBD2 (5 bases each). CDR1 is MNHEY, CDR2 SVGAGI, per germline. V dropped 2 bases and J dropped 1 base, with 12 bases sitting between them. This CDR3 is 15 amino acids long. CDR3 sequence: CASSYPGTLSYEQYF. CDR3 DNA: TGTGCCAGCAGTTACCCCGGGACGCTTTCCTACGAGCAGTACTTC.

The chain carries TRBV20-1 and TRBJ2-3, with D possibly matching TRBD2 (6 bases). V shed 3 bases and J shed 6 bases, with 10 bases lying between them. CDR1 and CDR2 from the germline V gene are DFQATT and SNEGSKA (reference sequence). The CDR3 covers 12 residues. The CDR3 loop is CSASKEGDTQYF. CDR3 sequence (DNA): TGCAGTGCTAGTAAGGAGGGGGATACGCAGTATTTT.

V and J are TRBV7-2 and TRBJ2-7; 8 positions match TRBD2. Trimming cost V 3 bases and J 4 bases; bases outside gene matches: 2. This CDR3 spans 13 amino acids. Per the germline V gene, CDR1 is SGHTA and CDR2 is FQGNSA. In DNA form, the CDR3 reads TGTGCCAGCAGCTTCACTAGCGGATACGAGCAGTACTTC. Its protein is CASSFTSGYEQYF.

The chain combines TRBV7-2 with TRBJ2-3, with D hard to call. From germline, CDR1 is SGHTA and CDR2 FQGNSA. The length of the CDR3 is 13 residues. V lost 3 bases to trimming and J lost 2 bases, with 6 bases between them. The CDR3 reads CASSFFFTDTQYF. CDR3 bases: TGTGCCAGCAGCTTTTTCTTCACAGATACGCAGTATTTT.

The rearrangement joins TRBV12-3 or TRBV12-4 to TRBJ1-1; D might be TRBD1 (6 bases). This CDR3 has 13 residues. V lost 6 bases, J lost 3 bases, and 11 bases lay in between. CDR3 region: CASSRTADTEAFF. CDR3 nucleotides: TGTGCCAGCAGCCGGACAGCCGACACTGAAGCTTTCTTT.

The rearrangement links TRBV5-1 to TRBJ2-1; D perhaps matches TRBD1 (6 bases). CDR1 is SGHRS and CDR2 is YFSETQ in the germline V gene. The CDR3 spans 16 residues. The V and J ends lost 4 bases and 7 bases respectively, with 21 bases between them. Written as DNA, the CDR3 is TGCGCCAGCAGCCGCGAGGGACACAGCTTTGGTAATGAGCAGTTCTTC. Its protein product is CASSREGHSFGNEQFF.

The chain joins TRBV6-5 to TRBJ1-2, with 8 bases identical to TRBD1. CDR1 and CDR2 (germline): MNHEY, SVGAGI. J gave up 5 bases and V 6 bases, and 8 bases lay outside the gene matches. The CDR3 runs 14 residues. The CDR3 here is CASSRDRGRYGYTF. Written as DNA, the CDR3 is TGTGCCAGCAGCCGCGACAGGGGACGTTATGGCTACACCTTC.

The chain combines TRBV2 with TRBJ2-3; no clear D. Germline CDR1 reads SNHLY; CDR2 reads FYNNEI. The V end lost 8 bases, the J end lost 6 bases, and 15 bases lay between the germline ends. The CDR3 runs to 13 residues. The CDR3 nucleotides are TGTGCCAGCCAAGTTCCGGGTACGGATACGCAGTATTTT. Its translation: CASQVPGTDTQYF.

The chain is built from TRBV5-8 and TRBJ2-1, with 15 positions matching TRBD2. V dropped 4 bases and J dropped 6; count of bases not matched to a gene: 11. The CDR3 has 18 amino acids. Germline CDR1 reads SGHTS; CDR2 reads YDEGEE. CDR3 residues: CASSRAGTSGGFTNEQFF. CDR3 nucleotides: TGTGCCAGCAGCCGAGCGGGGACTAGCGGGGGGTTCACCAATGAGCAGTTCTTC.

The chain links TRBV28 to TRBJ2-6, with D maybe TRBD2 (6 bases). Between the trimmed V and J ends, which lost 5 bases and 0 bases, there was a span of 17 bases. This CDR3 region has 18 residues. The germline V gene has CDR1 MDHEN and CDR2 SYDVKM. The CDR3 nucleotides read TGTGCCAGCAGTGACGGTGGGACTGGTAGCTCTGGGGCCAACGTCCTGACTTTC. Encoded protein: CASSDGGTGSSGANVLTF.

This clone appeared once. The genes are TRBV7-2 and TRBJ2-5, with D unclear. The V end was cut by 1 base, the J end by 7 bases, with 13 bases between. The germline V gene has CDR1 SGHTA and CDR2 FQGNSA. This CDR3 is 14 amino acids long. CDR3 sequence: CASSLEGSGGTQYF. In DNA, the CDR3 is TGTGCCAGCAGCTTAGAGGGCTCAGGCGGGACCCAGTACTTC.

This clone appeared once. The chain carries TRBV3-1 (or the pseudogene TRBV3-2) and TRBJ2-6, with TRBD1 matching 7 bases. Germline V lookup: CDR1 LGHDT, CDR2 YNNKEL (reference sequence). The CDR3 consists of 16 residues. Unmatched junction bases numbered 9, after V lost 7 bases and J lost 3 bases. Here the CDR3 reads CASKGRGIGGANVLTF. The CDR3 DNA reads as TGTGCCAGCAAGGGCAGGGGGATCGGTGGGGCCAACGTCCTGACTTTC.

V gene TRBV3-1 (or the pseudogene TRBV3-2) combines with J gene TRBJ2-5; no clear D. CDR1 is LGHDT, CDR2 YNNKEL, per germline (reference sequence). CDR3 size: 13 residues. For the CDR3, the DNA is TGTTCCGCTGGAAGAGAGTTCCAAGAGACCCAGTACTTC. It encodes CSAGREFQETQYF.

V and J are TRBV11-2 and TRBJ1-1; 7 bases line up with TRBD1. The germline V gene has CDR1 SGHAT and CDR2 FQNNGV. With V trimmed by 4 bases and J by 5 bases, 13 bases remained unmatched. This CDR3 comprises 16 residues. The CDR3 bases are TGTGCCAGCAGCTCCGCCTTCAGGGGGAGAGGGACTGAAGCTTTCTTT. Protein product: CASSSAFRGRGTEAFF.

V is TRBV12-3 or TRBV12-4 and J is TRBJ2-3; D is undetermined. V was clipped by 6 bases and J by 1 base, with 8 bases between them. This CDR3 region has 13 residues. The CDR3 DNA reads TGTGCCAGCAGGTCTGGAGGCACAGATACGCAGTATTTT. Translating it yields CASRSGGTDTQYF.

V gene TRBV19 combines with J gene TRBJ1-2; tentatively, D is TRBD1 (5 bases). Germline CDR1 reads LNHDA; CDR2 reads SQIVND (reference sequence). The CDR3 is made up of 14 amino acids. Trimming took off 8 bases at V and 8 bases at J, with 21 bases between the two ends. The CDR3 DNA is TGTGCCAGTGGGCTGGACTGGTCAGGGAGCGGCTACACCTTC. Translating it yields CASGLDWSGSGYTF.

The chain employs TRBV5-4 and TRBJ1-4, with 10 bases aligning to TRBD1. The CDR3 consists of 16 residues. After removal of 4 bases from V and 6 bases from J, the junction contained 9 bases not matched to a gene. The germline V gene encodes CDR1 SGHNT and CDR2 YYREEE (reference sequence). This CDR3 reads CASSGRTGGPDEKLFF. In DNA, the CDR3 is TGTGCCAGCAGCGGAAGGACAGGGGGGCCTGATGAAAAACTGTTTTTT. The variable domain in full, completed from reference TRBV5-4 and TRBJ1-4, reads ETGVTQSPTHLIKTRGQQVTLRCSSQSGHNTVSWYQQALGQGPQFIFQYYREEENGRGNFPPRFSGLQFPNYSSELNVNALELDDSALYLCASSGRTGGPDEKLFFGSGTQLSVL.

This chain uses TRBV6-6 with TRBJ2-2, with TRBD1 matching over 10 bases. The germline V gene has CDR1 MNHNY and CDR2 SVGAGI (reference sequence). V was clipped by 3 bases and J by 7 bases; unmatched bases: 5. The CDR3 covers 15 residues. In DNA form, the CDR3 reads TGTGCCAGCAGTTATCGGGGGACAGGGGACGGGGAGCTGTTTTTT. It is translated as CASSYRGTGDGELFF.